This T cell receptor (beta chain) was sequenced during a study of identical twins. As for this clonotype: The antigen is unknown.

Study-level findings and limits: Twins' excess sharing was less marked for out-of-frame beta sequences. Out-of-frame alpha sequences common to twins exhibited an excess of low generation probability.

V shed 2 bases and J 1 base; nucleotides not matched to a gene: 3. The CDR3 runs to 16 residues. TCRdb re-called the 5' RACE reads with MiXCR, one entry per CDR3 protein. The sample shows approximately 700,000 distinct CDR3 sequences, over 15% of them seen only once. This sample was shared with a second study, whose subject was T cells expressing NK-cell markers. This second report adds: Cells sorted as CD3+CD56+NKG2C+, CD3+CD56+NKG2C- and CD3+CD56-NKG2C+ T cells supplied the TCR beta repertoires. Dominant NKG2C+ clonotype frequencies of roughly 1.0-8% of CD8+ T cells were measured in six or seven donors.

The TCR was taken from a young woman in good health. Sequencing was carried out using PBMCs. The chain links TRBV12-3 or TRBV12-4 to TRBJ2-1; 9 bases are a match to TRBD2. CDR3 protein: CASSLTAGGSYNEQFF. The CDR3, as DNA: TGTGCCAGCAGTTTAACGGCGGGGGGGTCCTACAATGAGCAGTTCTTC.